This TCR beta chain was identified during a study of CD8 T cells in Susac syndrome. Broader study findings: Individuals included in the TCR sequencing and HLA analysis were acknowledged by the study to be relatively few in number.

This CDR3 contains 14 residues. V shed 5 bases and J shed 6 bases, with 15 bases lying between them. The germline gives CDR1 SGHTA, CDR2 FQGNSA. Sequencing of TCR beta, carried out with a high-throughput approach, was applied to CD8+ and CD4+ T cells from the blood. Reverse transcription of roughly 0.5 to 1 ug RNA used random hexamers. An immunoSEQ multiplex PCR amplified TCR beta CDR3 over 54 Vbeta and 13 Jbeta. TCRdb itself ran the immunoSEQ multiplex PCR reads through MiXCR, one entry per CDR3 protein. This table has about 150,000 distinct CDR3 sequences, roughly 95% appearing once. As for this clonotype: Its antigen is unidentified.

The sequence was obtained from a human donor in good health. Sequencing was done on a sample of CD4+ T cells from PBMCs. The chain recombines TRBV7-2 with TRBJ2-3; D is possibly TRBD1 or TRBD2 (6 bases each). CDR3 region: CASSPGAPPDTQYF. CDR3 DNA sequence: TGTGCCAGCAGCCCGGGGGCGCCACCGGATACGCAGTATTTT.